One and the same sample provided the 16 T cell receptor beta chains below, sequenced in a study of T cells in tuberculosis. Data came from immunoSEQ multiplex PCR; TCRdb stores just in-frame clones and leaves some out. This table holds tens of thousands of clones, about 97% found once. The sample taken for sequencing was PBMCs. The receptors were gathered from a donor aged 10-30 years with latent tuberculosis or without tuberculosis infection.

This clone is a singleton in its sample. The chain carries TRBV6-1 and TRBJ2-7; 11 bases align to TRBD1. CDR3 size: 14 residues. Germline V gives CDR1 MNHNS, CDR2 SASEGT. V was clipped by 4 bases and J by 5 bases; unmatched bases: 4. This CDR3 is CASSGGQGDHEQYF. CDR3 coding DNA: TGTGCCAGCAGTGGGGGACAGGGGGACCACGAGCAGTACTTC.

This clone was detected only a few times. V is TRBV18 and J is TRBJ2-7, with D unclear. The germline V and J ends were trimmed by 6 bases and 3 bases, with 21 bases remaining between them. The CDR3 consists of 16 residues. The germline gives CDR1 KGHSH, CDR2 LQKENI. The CDR3 reads CASSPVAGRINYEQYF. CDR3 coding DNA: TGTGCCAGCTCCCCGGTGGCCGGCAGGATAAACTACGAGCAGTACTTC. The whole variable domain, remainder taken from reference TRBV18 and TRBJ2-7, is NAGVMQNPRHLVRRRGQEARLRCSPMKGHSHVYWYRQLPEEGLKFMVYLQKENIIDESGMPKERFSAEFPKEGPSILRIQQVVRGDSAAYFCASSPVAGRINYEQYFGPGTRLTVT.

The chain couples TRBV4-1 to TRBJ2-1, with 12 bases lining up with TRBD2. The CDR3 is 16 amino acids. CDR1 and CDR2 from the germline V gene are MGHRA and YSYEKL. J was trimmed by 7 bases and V by 4 bases; bases with no gene match: 8. CDR3 nucleotide sequence: TGCGCCAGCAGCCTCAGACTAGCGGGAGTGAGGAATGAGCAGTTCTTC. As protein: CASSLRLAGVRNEQFF.

The rearrangement uses TRBV6-6 and TRBJ2-5, with D tentatively TRBD2 (6 bases). CDR1 and CDR2 (germline): MNHNY, SVGAGI (reference sequence). This CDR3 contains 15 residues. V shed 1 base and J shed 4 bases, with 13 bases lying between them. This chain's CDR3 is CASSYWGRSGETQYF. CDR3 in DNA: TGTGCCAGCAGTTACTGGGGGAGGTCGGGAGAGACCCAGTACTTC.

This clone appeared once. The genes are TRBV2 and TRBJ1-2; TRBD1 is a possible D gene (5 bases). Trimming took 7 bases from V and 2 from J, leaving 11 bases between them. CDR3 length: 13 residues. The germline V gene has CDR1 SNHLY and CDR2 FYNNEI. CDR3 sequence reads: CASTRGTNYGYTF. As DNA, the CDR3 is TGTGCCAGCACCCGGGGGACCAACTATGGCTACACCTTC.

V gene TRBV19 combines with J gene TRBJ2-6, with 7 bases lining up with TRBD2. The ends lost 5 bases at V and 0 bases at J; junction bases unmatched: 10. In germline, CDR1 is LNHDA, CDR2 SQIVND (reference sequence). The CDR3 spans 18 residues. In nucleotides, the CDR3 is TGTGCCAGTAGTCGACCCCTAGCGGCTGTCTCTGGGGCCAACGTCCTGACTTTC. Its translation: CASSRPLAAVSGANVLTF.

The count of this clone is one. The chain links TRBV9 to TRBJ2-1; D perhaps matches TRBD2 (5 bases). The CDR3 runs 13 residues. The germline gives CDR1 SGDLS, CDR2 YYNGEE. Trimming stripped 7 bases from V and 9 bases from J, with 17 bases between. CDR3 loop: CASGVLGGTEQFF. DNA for the CDR3: TGTGCCAGCGGGGTTCTAGGAGGAACTGAGCAGTTCTTC. The full variable domain, its missing parts supplied by reference TRBV9 and TRBJ2-1, is DSGVTQTPKHLITATGQRVTLRCSPRSGDLSVYWYQQSLDQGLQFLIQYYNGEERAKGNILERFSAQQFPDLHSELNLSSLELGDSALYFCASGVLGGTEQFFGPGTRLTVL.

The CDR3 nucleotides are TGCAGCGTTGAAGGCCAGGTGAACTATGGCTACACCTTC. Translated: CSVEGQVNYGYTF. The chain uses TRBV29-1 and TRBJ1-2, with D unclear. Trimming removed 1 base from V and 2 bases from J, with 8 bases in between. CDR3 size: 13 residues. Germline V gene lookup returns CDR1 SQVTM and CDR2 ANQGSEA.

The chain recombines TRBV7-2 with TRBJ1-5; TRBD1 matches at 8 bases. The V and J ends lost 5 bases and 9 bases, in that order; junction bases with no gene match: 6. The CDR3 spans 13 residues. The germline CDR1 and CDR2 sequences are SGHTA and FQGNSA. In nucleotides, the CDR3 is TGTGCCAGCAGCAACGGACAGGGTGGGCCCCAGCATTTT. Its protein product is CASSNGQGGPQHF.

V usage is TRBV6-1 and J usage is TRBJ2-7; weak D call: TRBD1 (6 bases). The germline V gene encodes CDR1 MNHNS and CDR2 SASEGT. The length of the CDR3 is 16 residues. Trimming removed 4 bases from V and 1 base from J, with 17 bases in between. The CDR3 DNA is TGTGCCAGCAGTGCGGGGACATTCGCCTTTTCCTACGAGCAGTACTTC. Residues: CASSAGTFAFSYEQYF.

V is TRBV5-1 and J is TRBJ1-1; D not certain. The V end was cut by 1 base, the J end by 1 base, with 8 bases between. This CDR3 comprises 14 residues. CDR1 and CDR2 (germline): SGHRS, YFSETQ. The CDR3 spells CASSLRGWNTEAFF. For the CDR3, the DNA is TGCGCCAGCAGCTTGCGGGGTTGGAACACTGAAGCTTTCTTT.

The chain is built from TRBV5-1 and TRBJ1-1; a possible D gene is TRBD1 (5 bases). Deletions cut 0 bases from V and 4 bases from J, with 13 bases between. This CDR3 contains 15 residues. The germline gives CDR1 SGHRS, CDR2 YFSETQ. CDR3 sequence: CASSLAPDNPTEAFF. CDR3 DNA sequence: TGCGCCAGCAGCTTGGCCCCGGACAACCCCACTGAAGCTTTCTTT. The variable domain in full, completed from reference TRBV5-1 and TRBJ1-1, reads KAGVTQTPRYLIKTRGQQVTLSCSPISGHRSVSWYQQTPGQGLQFLFEYFSETQRNKGNFPGRFSGRQFSNSRSEMNVSTLELGDSALYLCASSLAPDNPTEAFFGQGTRLTVV.

V gene TRBV9 combines with J gene TRBJ1-1, with D perhaps TRBD1 (6 bases). Germline loops: CDR1 SGDLS, CDR2 YYNGEE. The V end lost 3 bases, the J end lost 2 bases, and 20 bases lay between the germline ends. The CDR3 runs 17 residues. DNA for the CDR3: TGTGCCAGCAGCGAGAGGGGGACCGTCACACCCAACACTGAAGCTTTCTTT. Protein product: CASSERGTVTPNTEAFF.

The genes are TRBV4-1 and TRBJ1-2; a possible D gene is TRBD1 (5 bases). With 2 bases removed from V and 5 bases from J, the gap between germline ends came to 18 bases. This CDR3 spans 16 amino acids. CDR1 and CDR2 from the germline V gene are MGHRA and YSYEKL. The CDR3 region is CASSQYPLREEYGYTF. In DNA form, the CDR3 reads TGCGCCAGCAGCCAATACCCACTCAGGGAGGAGTATGGCTACACCTTC.

The gene calls are TRBV5-4 and TRBJ2-7; 11 bases are shared with TRBD2. V lost 4 bases and J lost 2; bases outside the gene matches: 2. The CDR3 has 14 amino acids. Per germline, CDR1 SGHNT and CDR2 YYREEE (reference sequence). CDR3 sequence reads: CASSPGLAAYEQYF. CDR3 coding DNA: TGTGCCAGCAGCCCGGGACTAGCGGCCTACGAGCAGTACTTC.

The chain is built from TRBV27 and TRBJ2-7, with 7 nucleotides matching TRBD2. V lost 10 bases, J lost 2 bases, and 8 bases stayed unmatched. The CDR3 runs to 13 residues. In germline, CDR1 is MNHEY, CDR2 SMNVEV (reference sequence). For the CDR3, the DNA is TGTGCCACCGCCCCTGGGAGGGCCTACGAGCAGTACTTC. This translates into CATAPGRAYEQYF.